This T cell receptor (beta chain) was captured in a study of blood T cells in healthy people across ages. In the case of this clonotype: A clone one base away is much larger, so this may be a read error.

Each sample yielded at least 7 million isolated PBMCs. CDR1 SQVTM and CDR2 ANQGSEA come from the germline V gene. There are 10 residues in the CDR3. V shed 4 bases and J shed 13 bases, with 11 bases lying between them. Primed by a sample-barcoded 5' primer and a J-beta primer mix, a second PCR proceeded for 7 to 11 cycles. TCRdb ran MiXCR on the 5' RACE reads and lists one entry per CDR3 protein. The data contain 780,000 or so distinct CDR3 sequences, about 55% of them seen just once; the ten biggest clones take up about 42%. Sequencing was carried out using blood. The sequence was obtained from a man older than 75 in good health. V gene TRBV29-1 combines with J gene TRBJ2-1; the D is unclear. Here the CDR3 reads CSVAEETQFF. CDR3 DNA: TGCAGCGTTGCCGAGGAGACCCAGTTCTTC.